Shown below are 4 T cell receptor beta chains from a single sample sequenced in a study of blood T cell repertoires in COVID-19. This table comes from immunoSEQ multiplex PCR, and its TCRdb copy is limited to in-frame clones, with some not included. The sample includes some 170,000 clones, roughly 87% seen only once; the top ten take around 1.5%. Sequenced input: peripheral blood. The receptor source for this set is a woman aged 50 to 60 with acute or convalescent COVID-19.

The V gene is TRBV6-2 or TRBV6-3, the J gene TRBJ1-1; 8 nucleotides align to TRBD1. This CDR3 spans 17 amino acids. V was clipped by 3 bases and J by 0 bases; unmatched bases: 9. Germline V gene sequence: CDR1 MNHEY, CDR2 SVGEGT. The CDR3 DNA follows: TGTGCCAGCAGTTATTCACGCTGGACAGGGCTGAACACTGAAGCTTTCTTT. Translated: CASSYSRWTGLNTEAFF.

The V call is TRBV2, the J call TRBJ2-1; the match to TRBD1 covers 10 bases. Germline CDR1 is SNHLY and CDR2 is FYNNEI. V lost 11 bases and J lost 9; bases outside the gene matches: 7. The CDR3 extends over 12 amino acids. The CDR3 is CAGQGGSSEQFF. In nucleotides, the CDR3 is TGTGCCGGACAGGGGGGGTCGAGTGAGCAGTTCTTC.

The rearrangement links TRBV6-1 to TRBJ1-1; D is possibly TRBD1 (6 bases). There are 14 residues in the CDR3. CDR1 and CDR2 from the germline V gene are MNHNS and SASEGT. Trimming removed 6 bases from V and 2 bases from J, with 13 bases in between. The CDR3 nucleotides are TGTGCCAGCAGGCTCGGGGGGGCTAACACTGAAGCTTTCTTT. It translates to CASRLGGANTEAFF.

This chain links TRBV6-2 or TRBV6-3 with TRBJ2-5; the match to TRBD2 covers 7 bases. The CDR3 contains 15 residues. The V gene end was trimmed by 2 bases and the J gene end by 6 bases; junction bases not matched to a gene: 9. CDR1 and CDR2 from the germline V gene are MNHEY and SVGEGT. CDR3 amino acids: CASSYILGGGKTQYF. The CDR3 region has the DNA TGTGCCAGCAGTTACATTTTGGGGGGGGGAAAGACCCAGTACTTC.